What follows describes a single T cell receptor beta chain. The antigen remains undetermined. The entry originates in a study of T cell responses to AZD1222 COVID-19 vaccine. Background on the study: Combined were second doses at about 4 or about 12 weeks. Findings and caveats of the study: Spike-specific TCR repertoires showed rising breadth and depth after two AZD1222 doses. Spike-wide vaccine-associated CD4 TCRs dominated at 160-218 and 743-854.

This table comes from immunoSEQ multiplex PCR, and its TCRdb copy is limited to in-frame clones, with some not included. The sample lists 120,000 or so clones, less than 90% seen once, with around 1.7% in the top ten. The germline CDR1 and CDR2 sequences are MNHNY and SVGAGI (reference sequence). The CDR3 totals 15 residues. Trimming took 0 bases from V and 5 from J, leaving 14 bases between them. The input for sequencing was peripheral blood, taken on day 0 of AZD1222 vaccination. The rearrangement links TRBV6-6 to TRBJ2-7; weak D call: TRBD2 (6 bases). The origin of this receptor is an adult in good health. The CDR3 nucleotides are TGTGCCAGCAGTTACTCAGGAGGGACCTGGGACGAGCAGTACTTC. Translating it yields CASSYSGGTWDEQYF.